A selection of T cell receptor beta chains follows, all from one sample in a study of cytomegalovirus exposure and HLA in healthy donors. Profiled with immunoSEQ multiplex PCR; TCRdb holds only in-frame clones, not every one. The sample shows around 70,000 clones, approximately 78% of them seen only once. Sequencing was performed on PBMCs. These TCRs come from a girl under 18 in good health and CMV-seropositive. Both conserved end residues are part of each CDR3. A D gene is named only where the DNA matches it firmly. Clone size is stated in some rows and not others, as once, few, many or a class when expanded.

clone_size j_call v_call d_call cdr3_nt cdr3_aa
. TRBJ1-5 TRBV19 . TGTGCCAGTAGTATTCGGACAAATCAGCCCCAGCATTTT CASSIRTNQPQHF
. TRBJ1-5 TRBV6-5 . TGTGCCAGCAGTGAGACAAGCAATCAGCCCCAGCATTTT CASSETSNQPQHF
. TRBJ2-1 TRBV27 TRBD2 TGTGCCAGCAGTCCAAAAGCGGGAGGGCCGGTTTCTTACAATGAGCAGTTCTTC CASSPKAGGPVSYNEQFF
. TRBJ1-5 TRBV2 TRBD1 TGTGCCAGCAGGCGGGACAGCAGGAATCAGCCCCAGCATTTT CASRRDSRNQPQHF
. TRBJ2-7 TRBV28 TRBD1 TGTGCCAGCAGTTCCGACAGGGGAATCTACGAGCAGTACTTC CASSSDRGIYEQYF
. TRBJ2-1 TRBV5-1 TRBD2 TGCGCCAGCAGGCCTAGCGGGGGGGGGAATGAGCAGTTCTTC CASRPSGGGNEQFF
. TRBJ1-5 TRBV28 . TGTGCCAGCAGTCCCTTCGGGGGAATCAATCAGCCCCAGCATTTT CASSPFGGINQPQHF
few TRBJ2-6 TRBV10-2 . TGCGCCAGCAGTGAGTCTCTATCGGCGATTGGGGGCGGTGGGGCCAACGTCCTGACTTTC CASSESLSAIGGGGANVLTF
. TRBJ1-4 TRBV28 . TGTGCCAGCATCCAGGGAACTAATGAAAAACTGTTTTTT CASIQGTNEKLFF
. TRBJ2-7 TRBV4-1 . TGCGCCAGCAGCCAACTCAGGAAATACGAGCAGTACTTC CASSQLRKYEQYF
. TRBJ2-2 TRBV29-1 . TGCAGCGTTGGTGGGGGCCCCAGATTGGACACCGGGGAGCTGTTTTTT CSVGGGPRLDTGELFF
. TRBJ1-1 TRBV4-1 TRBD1 TGCGCCAGCAGCCCGACAGGGACGCCCGGTGCTGAAGCTTTCTTT CASSPTGTPGAEAFF
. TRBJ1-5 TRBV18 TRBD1 TGTGCCAGCTCACAGGGGACAGGGGATCAGCCCCAGCATTTT CASSQGTGDQPQHF
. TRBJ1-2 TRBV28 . TGTGCCAGCAGATTAACAGGGTTGAGGATCAACTATGGCTACACCTTC CASRLTGLRINYGYTF
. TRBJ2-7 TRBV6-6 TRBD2 TGTGCCAGCGGACTGGGGAGGGAGCCAACCTACGAGCAGTACTTC CASGLGREPTYEQYF
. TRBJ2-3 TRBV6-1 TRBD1 TGTGCCAGCAGCCGGGACAGCCTCACAGATACGCAGTATTTT CASSRDSLTDTQYF
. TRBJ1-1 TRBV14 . TGTGCCAGCAGCCAGGGTCATAGGGGGAACACTGAAGCTTTCTTT CASSQGHRGNTEAFF
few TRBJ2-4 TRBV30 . TGTGCCTGGTCTCCCGGGGTGGCCAAAAACATTCAGTACTTC CAWSPGVAKNIQYF
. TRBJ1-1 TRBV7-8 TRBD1 TGTGCCAGCAGCGTAGACAGGGTGAACACTGAAGCTTTCTTT CASSVDRVNTEAFF
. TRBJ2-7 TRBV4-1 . TGCGCCAGCAGCCAAGATGGGGGGTTCTACGAGCAGTACTTC CASSQDGGFYEQYF
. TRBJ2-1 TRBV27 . TGTGCCAGCGCTGAAGGAGTTCGTTCCAATGAGCAGTTCTTC CASAEGVRSNEQFF
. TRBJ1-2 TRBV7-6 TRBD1 TGTGCCAGCAGCTGGTCGTGGGGACAGGAGGATAGGGGTTCCTATGGCTACACCTTC CASSWSWGQEDRGSYGYTF
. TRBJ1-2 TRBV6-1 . TGTGCCAGCAGTGCGAGAGGCTATGGCTACACCTTC CASSARGYGYTF
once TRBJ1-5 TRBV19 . TGTGCCAGTAGTATAGCCCCGGGGCAGCCCCAGCATTTT CASSIAPGQPQHF
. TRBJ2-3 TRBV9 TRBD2 TGTGCCAGCAGCGTAGCTGCGGGGGTAGGAGATACGCAGTATTTT CASSVAAGVGDTQYF
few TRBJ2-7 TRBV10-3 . TGTGCCATCAAGGCGGGCGGGGACCACTACGAGCAGTACTTC CAIKAGGDHYEQYF
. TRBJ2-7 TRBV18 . TGTGCCAGCTCACCCCCGGCTAGGTCGGGGGAGCAGTACTTC CASSPPARSGEQYF
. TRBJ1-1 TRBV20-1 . TGCAGTGCTCAGGGGAACACTGAAGCTTTCTTT CSAQGNTEAFF
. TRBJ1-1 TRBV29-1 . TGCAGCGTTGAAGGGCGGTTGAACACTGAAGCTTTCTTT CSVEGRLNTEAFF